This T cell receptor (beta chain) comes out of a study of T cells in Graves' hyperthyroidism and ophthalmopathy (dated by TCRdb to 2018 to 2020). In terms of the full investigation: Peripheral blood samples were taken at initial diagnosis, before any treatment was given. TCR V-J signatures able to tell the groups apart were searched for in a discovery cohort of 100 or so patients, of whom 43 had Graves' ophthalmopathy and 57 had stable Graves' hyperthyroidism. Prospective prediction of ophthalmopathy was tested in an independent validation cohort consisting of some 18 hyperthyroidism patients and around 17 patients who later progressed to ophthalmopathy. For training and testing, the 100 or so patients in the discovery cohort were randomly divided in a 7:3 ratio. Thyroid tissue and blood T-cell repertoires from more than five Graves' hyperthyroidism patients were also compared in the study. After sampling, hyperthyroidism patients received methimazole starting at 30 mg daily, and ophthalmopathy patients received high-dose intravenous methylprednisolone. The paper describes TCR Vbeta CDR3 sequencing of 135 peripheral blood samples, made up of 43 ophthalmopathy patients, 70 to 75 hyperthyroidism patients and 17 progressor patients. Here is what the overall study found, with its caveats: Ophthalmopathy was separated from stable hyperthyroidism by a 13 V-J signature model, with approximately 85% sensitivity and 81% to 82% specificity obtained in cross-validation and 80%/75% obtained in testing. In validation, the model predicted progression to ophthalmopathy with approximately 71% sensitivity and approximately 72% specificity, a median of approximately 6.5 months before onset. Most expanded thyroid clonotypes (frequency above 0.001) were also found in blood, which suggests that blood repertoires may mirror thyroid immune responses. Sample size was not statistically predetermined, and investigators were not blinded to group allocation.

As concerns this clonotype: Its antigen target is currently unknown. Base qualities are not recorded, but no much larger clone differs from it by a single base.

A patient counted as having stable Graves' hyperthyroidism if no progression to ophthalmopathy occurred over 18 months of follow-up. The hyperthyroidism patients were between 18 and 65 years old and newly diagnosed, with a disease duration of less than 2 months. Exclusion was applied to patients with uncontrolled infections, other autoimmune diseases, pregnancy or lactation. Diagnoses relied on clinical symptoms, serum thyroxine and TRAb, thyroid ultrasound and orbital computed tomography. PBMCs were isolated from 7.5 to 10 ml of fresh peripheral blood by Ficoll-Paque density gradient centrifugation. Total RNA was extracted using Trizol reagent, and RNA quality was assessed on an Agilent 2100 Bioanalyzer. The TCR beta CDR3 regions were amplified from the RNA transcripts. The first round of RT-PCR for the TCR CDR3 was performed with the HTBI primer set and the Qiagen OneStep RT-PCR kit. The libraries were constructed in a second round of multiplex PCR and then size-selected and purified. Libraries were sequenced paired-end with 100 bp reads on an Illumina HiSeq2000. The study's own analysis went as follows. SOAPnuke was used to process the raw data, throwing out any read that contained adapters or uncalled bases, had a mean Phred below 15, or lacked an exact constant-primer or identifier match. High-quality paired reads were merged using COPE v1.2.5, and each unique nucleotide sequence was defined as a clonotype. Clonotypes were aligned to IMGT TRBV, TRBD and TRBJ reference segments using MiTCR v1.1. Only V-J combinations with frequency above 0.0001, covering 99.2% of repertoires, were analysed. The TCS score was defined as the ratio of F50 (clonal expansion) to E x V (chaos), calculated using BLOSUM62-based TCRdist between CDR3 peptides within each V-J. Welch's t-statistics and random forest reduced fewer than 600 V-J features to 13, which were used in a naive Bayes classifier (R e1071). TCRdb ran its own pipeline on the public reads, namely fastp trimming at Q25 and MiXCR clone calling, and kept in-frame beta chains. For every CDR3 protein sequence, its rows merge into one entry that carries the most common genes and DNA. Here the V and J calls rest on TCRdb's processing, not on the authors' analysis. The sample table contains hundreds of thousands of distinct CDR3 sequences; only one count was recorded for around 16% of them. About 41% of the sample belongs to the ten largest clones.

The sample consisted of blood. The sequence derives from a man aged 35 to 55 with Graves' hyperthyroidism.

The CDR3 loop reads CASTAEGNLYGYTF. The sequence in DNA is TGCGCCAGCACCGCGGAGGGAAACCTCTATGGCTACACCTTC. The sequence links TRBV5-1 to TRBJ1-2; there is no confident call for the D gene. In the germline V gene, CDR1 corresponds to SGHRS and CDR2 to YFSETQ. The V and J ends are trimmed by 6 bases and 4 bases, leaving 16 bases between them. The CDR3 goes from the cysteine to the phenylalanine over 14 residues. Only CDR3 DNA is held: 42 bases, read in frame from base 1.